The T cell receptor beta chain under discussion was sequenced for a study of blood T cell repertoires in COVID-19. About the research overall: Sites across the United States, Italy and Spain contributed samples from acute and convalescent COVID-19.

Original processing methods: Amplification with reference gene primers provided the estimates of nucleated cell counts. Method: immunoSEQ multiplex PCR; TCRdb's copy keeps in-frame clones and lacks some. V and J calls and clone size are as listed in that table; D and trimming were resolved from the DNA. The data hold roughly 460,000 clones, with roughly 89% observed a single time. Trimming took off 5 bases at V and 1 base at J, with 13 bases between the two ends. The CDR3 contains 15 residues. Germline values: CDR1 SEHNR, CDR2 FQNEAQ (reference sequence). One Seattle source followed patients from active infection through their disease course.

The chain recombines TRBV7-9 with TRBJ2-3, with a possible D match to TRBD2 (6 bases). The clonotype comes from a man between 18 and 29 years old with COVID-19, enrolled during active disease. The specimen sequenced was peripheral blood. CDR3 nucleotides: TGTGCCAGCAGCCAGGTGTGGGGGGGCACAGATACGCAGTATTTT. Translated, it gives CASSQVWGGTDTQYF.